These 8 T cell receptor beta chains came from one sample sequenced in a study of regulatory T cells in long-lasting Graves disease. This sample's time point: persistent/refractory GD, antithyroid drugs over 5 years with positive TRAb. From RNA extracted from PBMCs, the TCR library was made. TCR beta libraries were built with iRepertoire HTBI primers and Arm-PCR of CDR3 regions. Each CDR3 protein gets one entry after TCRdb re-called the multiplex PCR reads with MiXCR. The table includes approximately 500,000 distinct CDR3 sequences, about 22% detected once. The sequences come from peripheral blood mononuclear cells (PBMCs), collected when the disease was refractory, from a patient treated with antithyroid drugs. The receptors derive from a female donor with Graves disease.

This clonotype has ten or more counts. CDR3 loop: CASSFNRLNTEAFF. The CDR3 DNA reads as TGCGCCAGCAGCTTCAACAGGCTGAACACTGAAGCTTTCTTT. The V and J genes are TRBV5-1 and TRBJ1-1; perhaps TRBD1 as D (5 bases). Germline assignment: CDR1 SGHRS and CDR2 YFSETQ. V was trimmed by 2 bases and J by 0 bases, leaving 8 bases between them. CDR3 length: 14 amino acids.

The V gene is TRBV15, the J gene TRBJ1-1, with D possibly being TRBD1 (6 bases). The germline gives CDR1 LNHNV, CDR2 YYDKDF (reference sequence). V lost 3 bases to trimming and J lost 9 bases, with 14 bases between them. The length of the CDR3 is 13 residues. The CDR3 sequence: CATSSETGTKAFF. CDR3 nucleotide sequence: TGTGCCACCAGCAGTGAAACCGGGACAAAAGCTTTCTTT.

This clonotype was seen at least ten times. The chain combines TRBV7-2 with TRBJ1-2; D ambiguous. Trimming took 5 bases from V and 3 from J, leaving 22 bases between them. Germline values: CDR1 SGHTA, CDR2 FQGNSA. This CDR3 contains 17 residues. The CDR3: CASSPAHLAGGDYGYTF. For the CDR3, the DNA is TGTGCCAGCAGCCCAGCTCATCTAGCGGGCGGGGACTATGGCTACACCTTC.

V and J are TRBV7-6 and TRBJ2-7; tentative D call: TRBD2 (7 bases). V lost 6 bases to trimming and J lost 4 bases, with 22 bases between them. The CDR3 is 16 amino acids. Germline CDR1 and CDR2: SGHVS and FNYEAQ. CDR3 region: CASSSNLGGAGYEQYF. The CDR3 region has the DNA TGTGCCAGCAGTTCTAACCTGGGGGGGGCCGGGTACGAGCAGTACTTC. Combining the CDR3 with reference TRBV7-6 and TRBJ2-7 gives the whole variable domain GAGVSQSPRYKVTKRGQDVALRCDPISGHVSLYWYRQALGQGPEFLTYFNYEAQQDKSGLPNDRFSAERPEGSISTLTIQRTEQRDSAMYRCASSSNLGGAGYEQYFGPGTRLTVT.

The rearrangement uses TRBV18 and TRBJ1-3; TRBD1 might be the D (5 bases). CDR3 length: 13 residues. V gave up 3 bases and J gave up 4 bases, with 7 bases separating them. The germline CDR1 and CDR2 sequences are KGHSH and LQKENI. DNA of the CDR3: TGTGCCAGCTCACCGGGGCGGGGAAACACCATATATTTT. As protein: CASSPGRGNTIYF.

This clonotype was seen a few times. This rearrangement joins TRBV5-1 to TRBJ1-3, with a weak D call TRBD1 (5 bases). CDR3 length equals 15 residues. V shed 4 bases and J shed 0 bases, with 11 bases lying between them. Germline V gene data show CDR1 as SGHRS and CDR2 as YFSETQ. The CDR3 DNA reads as TGCGCCAGCAGCCCAGGGACCATCTCTGGAAACACCATATATTTT. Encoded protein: CASSPGTISGNTIYF.

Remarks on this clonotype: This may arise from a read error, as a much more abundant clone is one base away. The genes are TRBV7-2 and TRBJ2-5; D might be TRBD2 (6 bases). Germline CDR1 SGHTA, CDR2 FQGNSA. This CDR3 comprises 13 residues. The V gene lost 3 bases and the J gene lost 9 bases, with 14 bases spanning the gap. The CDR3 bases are TGTGCCAGCAGCTTGGATCTAGGGGAGGCCCAGTACTTC. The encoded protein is CASSLDLGEAQYF.

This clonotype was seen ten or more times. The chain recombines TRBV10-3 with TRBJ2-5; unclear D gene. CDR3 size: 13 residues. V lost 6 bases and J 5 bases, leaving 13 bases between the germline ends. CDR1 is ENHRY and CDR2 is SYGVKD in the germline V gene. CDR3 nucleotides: TGTGCCATCAGAGGGTTCTCTACGGAGACCCAGTACTTC. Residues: CAIRGFSTETQYF.